This T cell receptor (beta chain) was sequenced for a study of blood T cell repertoires in COVID-19. Trimming at V came to 2 bases and at J to 8 bases, leaving 7 bases not matched to a gene. The V gene's germline CDR1 is SGHNT and CDR2 YYREEE (reference sequence). The CDR3 covers 15 residues. Some clones are missing from TCRdb's copy, which holds only in-frame ones; the method was immunoSEQ multiplex PCR. The data hold a few hundred thousand clones, with more than 80% observed a single time. The sample was peripheral blood. V and J are TRBV5-4 and TRBJ1-4, with TRBD1 matching over 9 bases. This TCR came from a woman older than 75 with acute or convalescent COVID-19. The CDR3 loop is CASSFQQGAGEKLFF. Here the CDR3 DNA reads TGTGCCAGCAGCTTCCAACAGGGGGCAGGGGAAAAACTGTTTTTT.